These 12 T cell receptor beta chains were all obtained from the same sample, sequenced in a study of regulatory T cells in long-lasting Graves disease. Time point indicated: newly diagnosed GD, antithyroid drugs for less than 3 months. Generation of the TCR library employed RNA extracted from PBMCs. CDR3 regions were amplified by Arm-PCR using iRepertoire HTBI primers to build TCR beta libraries. Via MiXCR, TCRdb re-called the multiplex PCR reads, giving one row per CDR3 protein. The data contain 550,000 to 700,000 distinct CDR3 sequences, about 16% of them seen just once; the ten biggest clones take up 12%. The same sample was also studied in work on T cells in Graves' hyperthyroidism and ophthalmopathy.

The sequences come from peripheral blood mononuclear cells (PBMCs), collected at new diagnosis, from a patient treated with antithyroid drugs. The receptors shown here come from a man aged 18 to 30 with Graves disease.

This clonotype was counted only a few times. CDR3 coding DNA: TGTGCCAGCAGTGATCGGGTCATAATAGGGAACATTCAGTACTTC. Translation gives CASSDRVIIGNIQYF. V and J are TRBV2 and TRBJ2-4; D not resolved. The CDR3 is 15 amino acids. V lost 3 bases and J 7 bases, leaving 16 bases between the germline ends. CDR1 is SNHLY, CDR2 FYNNEI, per germline. The full variable domain, its missing parts supplied by reference TRBV2 and TRBJ2-4, is EPEVTQTPSHQVTQMGQEVILRCVPISNHLYFYWYRQILGQKVEFLVSFYNNEISEKSEIFDDQFSVERPDGSNFTLKIRSTKLEDSAMYFCASSDRVIIGNIQYFGAGTRLSVL.

This chain links TRBV9 with TRBJ2-4; a weak D match, TRBD1 (6 bases). This CDR3 has 15 amino acids. In germline, CDR1 is SGDLS, CDR2 YYNGEE. V lost 4 bases to trimming and J lost 3 bases, with 14 bases between them. Written as DNA, the CDR3 is TGTGCCAGCAGCTTACAGGGTTATGGCAAAAACATTCAGTACTTC. Amino acids: CASSLQGYGKNIQYF.

In this sample, this clonotype turned up once. A much larger clonotype is one base distant, so this may be a read error. The rearrangement links TRBV20-1 to TRBJ2-1; 7 nucleotides line up with TRBD2. Per the germline V gene, CDR1 is DFQATT and CDR2 is SNEGSKA (reference sequence). This CDR3 is built from 12 residues. V lost 3 bases, J lost 4 bases, and 0 bases stayed unmatched. The CDR3 nucleotides read TGCAGTGCTAGCGGGGGGTACAATGAGCAGTTCTTC. Its protein product is CSASGGYNEQFF.

The J gene is TRBJ1-1, the V gene TRBV19, with D uncertain. The length of the CDR3 is 14 residues. CDR1 is LNHDA and CDR2 is SQIVND in the germline V gene (reference sequence). V shed 6 bases and J shed 1 base, with 12 bases lying between them. The CDR3 protein is CASSDAGKNTEAFF. The DNA for the CDR3 is TGTGCCAGTAGCGACGCGGGGAAGAACACTGAAGCTTTCTTT.

The sample holds one count of this clonotype. This sequence joins TRBV28 and TRBJ2-7; a weak D match, TRBD2 (7 bases). Trimming removed 5 bases at V and 4 bases at J, with 15 bases between. This CDR3 spans 14 amino acids. Germline V lookup: CDR1 MDHEN, CDR2 SYDVKM. CDR3 sequence (DNA): TGTGCCAGCAGTGGCAGGGGAGGGGCGTACGAGCAGTACTTC. This encodes CASSGRGGAYEQYF.

This clonotype has only one observation. The genes are TRBV2 and TRBJ2-1, with 11 nucleotides matching TRBD2. The germline V gene encodes CDR1 SNHLY and CDR2 FYNNEI. The V segment lost 2 bases and the J segment 14 bases; nucleotides outside the gene matches: 8. The CDR3 runs 14 residues. The CDR3 reads CASSEQLAGVGEFF. The CDR3 DNA is TGTGCCAGCAGTGAACAACTAGCGGGGGTGGGTGAGTTCTTC.

The V gene is TRBV30, the J gene TRBJ2-1; 10 bases fit TRBD1. CDR3 size: 15 residues. CDR1 and CDR2 from the germline V gene are GTSNPN and SVGIG (reference sequence). Trimming cost V 2 bases and J 4 bases; bases outside gene matches: 5. As DNA, the CDR3 is TGTGCCTGGAGTCGGGACAGGGGCTCGTACAATGAGCAGTTCTTC. Encoded protein: CAWSRDRGSYNEQFF.

Many counts were recorded for this clonotype. V gene TRBV12-5 combines with J gene TRBJ1-2, with unresolved D. Trimming took 0 bases from V and 3 from J, leaving 11 bases between them. The CDR3 runs 15 residues. In germline, CDR1 is LGHNT, CDR2 FRNRAP. CDR3 protein: CASGLVAGEDYGYTF. CDR3 in DNA: TGTGCTAGTGGTTTGGTGGCGGGCGAAGACTATGGCTACACCTTC. The full variable domain, its missing parts supplied by reference TRBV12-5 and TRBJ1-2, is DARVTQTPRHKVTEMGQEVTMRCQPILGHNTVFWYRQTMMQGLELLAYFRNRAPLDDSGMPKDRFSAEMPDATLATLKIQPSEPRDSAVYFCASGLVAGEDYGYTFGSGTRLTVV.

This clonotype was observed at least ten times. The chain links TRBV7-2 to TRBJ2-5; 10 bases fit TRBD2. The CDR3 covers 16 residues. Germline-derived CDR1 and CDR2 are SGHTA and FQGNSA. V shed 6 bases and J 2 bases; nucleotides not matched to a gene: 9. This CDR3 reads CASSSTRTSGQETQYF. In DNA form, the CDR3 reads TGTGCCAGCAGTTCGACACGGACTAGCGGACAAGAGACCCAGTACTTC.

This clonotype was observed many times. The chain is built from TRBV7-2 and TRBJ2-1, with 9 bases identical to TRBD2. This CDR3 spans 15 amino acids. The V gene's germline CDR1 is SGHTA and CDR2 FQGNSA. J was trimmed by 8 bases and V by 2 bases; bases with no gene match: 7. For the CDR3, the DNA is TGTGCCAGCAGCTTATTTAGCGGGAGTGTTTATGAGCAGTTCTTC. It yields the protein CASSLFSGSVYEQFF. Looking up the rest from reference TRBV7-2 and TRBJ2-1 gives the full variable domain: GAGVSQSPSNKVTEKGKDVELRCDPISGHTALYWYRQSLGQGLEFLIYFQGNSAPDKSGLPSDRFSAERTGGSVSTLTIQRTQQEDSAVYLCASSLFSGSVYEQFFGPGTRLTVL.

About this clonotype itself: Given a much more abundant clone one base away, this may be a read error. The CDR3, as DNA: TGTGCCGGCCAAGAGACCCAGTACTTC. Translating it yields CAGQETQYF. This chain joins TRBV9 and TRBJ2-5; D is unclear. The CDR3 loop spans 9 amino acids. CDR1 and CDR2 (germline): SGDLS, YYNGEE. V was shortened by 10 bases and J by 1 base, with 2 bases between the two germline ends.

The rearrangement links TRBV20-1 to TRBJ1-3, with 9 bases aligning to TRBD1. The CDR3 sequence is 15 residues long. Trimming took 0 bases from V and 3 from J; bases not matched to a gene: 3. Looked up from germline, CDR1 is DFQATT and CDR2 is SNEGSKA (reference sequence). The CDR3 nucleotides read TGCAGTGCTAGAGATGGGACAGGGCTTGGAAACACCATATATTTT. Residues: CSARDGTGLGNTIYF.